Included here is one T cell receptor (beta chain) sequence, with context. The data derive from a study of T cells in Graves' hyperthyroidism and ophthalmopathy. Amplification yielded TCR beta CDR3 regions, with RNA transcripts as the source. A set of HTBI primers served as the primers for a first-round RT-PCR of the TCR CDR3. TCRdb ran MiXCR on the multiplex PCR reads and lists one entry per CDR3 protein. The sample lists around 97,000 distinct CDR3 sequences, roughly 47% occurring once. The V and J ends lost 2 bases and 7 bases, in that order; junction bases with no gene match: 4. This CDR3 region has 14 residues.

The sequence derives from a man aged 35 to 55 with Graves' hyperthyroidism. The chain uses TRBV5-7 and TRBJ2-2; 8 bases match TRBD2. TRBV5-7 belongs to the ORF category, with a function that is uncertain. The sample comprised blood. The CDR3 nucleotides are TGTGCCAGCAGCTTAACCGGGACTAGCGGGGAGCTGTTTTTT. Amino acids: CASSLTGTSGELFF.